The 10 T cell receptor beta chains given below trace back to one sample, sequenced in a study of CD8+ T cells in alopecia areata. Treatment indicated: oral pan-JAK inhibitor, 5-10 mg twice daily. TCR sequencing used cDNA made by reverse transcription of extracted RNA. Clones were sequenced by immunoSEQ multiplex PCR, and TCRdb holds only the in-frame ones, with some missing. The table includes approximately 210,000 clones, approximately 60% detected once. The specimen comprised CD4+ T cells sorted from blood, sampled at week 4, from a patient treated with tofacitinib. Source of these receptors: a human donor with alopecia areata.

The chain couples TRBV30 to TRBJ1-2, with TRBD1 matching over 7 bases. V dropped 8 bases and J dropped 6; count of bases not matched to a gene: 12. The CDR3 is made up of 13 amino acids. Germline CDR1 reads GTSNPN; CDR2 reads SVGIG (reference sequence). CDR3 region: CAIAEGQSDGYTF. DNA for the CDR3: TGTGCCATCGCGGAGGGACAGTCGGATGGCTACACCTTC.

This clone was picked up a small number of times. The chain recombines TRBV7-9 with TRBJ1-4; possible D gene TRBD1, 6 bases. This CDR3 comprises 15 residues. In germline, CDR1 is SEHNR, CDR2 FQNEAQ (reference sequence). Trimming cost V 5 bases and J 5 bases, with 15 bases left between them. CDR3 region: CASSPRRRGNEKLFF. The CDR3 DNA reads as TGTGCCAGCAGCCCCCGGCGGAGGGGGAATGAAAAACTGTTTTTT.

This clone was observed a few times. This chain joins TRBV29-1 and TRBJ2-7; D ambiguous. Germline V gives CDR1 SQVTM, CDR2 ANQGSEA. The CDR3 has 10 amino acids. With 3 bases removed from V and 12 bases from J, the gap between germline ends came to 12 bases. CDR3 DNA sequence: TGCAGCGTTGATAAAGGGCGTCGGTACTTC. It translates to CSVDKGRRYF.

V gene TRBV9 combines with J gene TRBJ1-2; 9 bases are a match to TRBD1. Germline CDR1 and CDR2: SGDLS and YYNGEE. The CDR3 sequence is 12 residues long. V lost 3 bases, J lost 6 bases, and 0 bases stayed unmatched. This CDR3 is CASSGQGDGYTF. CDR3 nucleotides: TGTGCCAGCAGCGGACAGGGGGATGGCTACACCTTC.

The chain links TRBV6-6 to TRBJ1-5; D uncertain. Per germline, CDR1 MNHNY and CDR2 SVGAGI (reference sequence). The CDR3 sequence is 14 residues long. Trimming left V 0 bases short and J 9 bases short, with 12 bases between. CDR3 DNA: TGTGCCAGCAGTTACTCGGCCTCTTCGGGGCCCCAGCATTTT. Translation: CASSYSASSGPQHF.

This clone showed up just a few times. The chain employs TRBV19 and TRBJ2-5, with 7 bases identical to TRBD1. From germline, CDR1 is LNHDA and CDR2 SQIVND (reference sequence). The CDR3 totals 15 residues. With 7 bases clipped from V and 0 bases from J, the junction kept 8 bases outside the gene matches. The CDR3 region is CASTRGTQYQETQYF. DNA for the CDR3: TGTGCCAGTACCAGGGGGACCCAGTACCAAGAGACCCAGTACTTC.

The chain links TRBV30 to TRBJ2-7, with 8 positions matching TRBD1. The length of the CDR3 is 13 residues. V lost 8 bases to trimming and J lost 2 bases; unmatched junction nucleotides: 8. Looked up from germline, CDR1 is GTSNPN and CDR2 is SVGIG (reference sequence). CDR3 protein: CAGGWTGPYEQYF. The CDR3 region has the DNA TGTGCCGGAGGGTGGACAGGGCCCTACGAGCAGTACTTC.

This clone showed up just a few times. This rearrangement joins TRBV7-9 to TRBJ1-1, with D possibly TRBD1 on 6 matching bases. V lost 3 bases and J 3 bases, leaving 11 bases between the germline ends. CDR1 is SEHNR, CDR2 FQNEAQ, per germline (reference sequence). The CDR3 loop spans 14 amino acids. The CDR3 bases are TGTGCCAGCAGCTTTCAGGGGAGGGACACTGAAGCTTTCTTT. Its protein is CASSFQGRDTEAFF.

The J gene is TRBJ1-2, the V gene TRBV5-6, with 12 bases that match TRBD1. This CDR3 spans 17 amino acids. Per the germline V gene, CDR1 is SGHDT and CDR2 is YYEEEE. The ends lost 4 bases at V and 8 bases at J; junction bases unmatched: 15. CDR3 protein: CASSRMGTGGEAGGYTF. Here the CDR3 DNA reads TGTGCCAGCAGCCGCATGGGGACAGGGGGCGAGGCTGGCGGCTACACCTTC.

This clone was counted only a few times. The chain is built from TRBV11-2 and TRBJ2-2; 12 bases fit TRBD2. The CDR3 is 16 residues long. The V gene's germline CDR1 is SGHAT and CDR2 FQNNGV. The CDR3, as DNA: TGTGCAACCCCCCCTAGCGGGGGGGCTTACACCGGGGAGCTGTTTTTT. Residues: CATPPSGGAYTGELFF.